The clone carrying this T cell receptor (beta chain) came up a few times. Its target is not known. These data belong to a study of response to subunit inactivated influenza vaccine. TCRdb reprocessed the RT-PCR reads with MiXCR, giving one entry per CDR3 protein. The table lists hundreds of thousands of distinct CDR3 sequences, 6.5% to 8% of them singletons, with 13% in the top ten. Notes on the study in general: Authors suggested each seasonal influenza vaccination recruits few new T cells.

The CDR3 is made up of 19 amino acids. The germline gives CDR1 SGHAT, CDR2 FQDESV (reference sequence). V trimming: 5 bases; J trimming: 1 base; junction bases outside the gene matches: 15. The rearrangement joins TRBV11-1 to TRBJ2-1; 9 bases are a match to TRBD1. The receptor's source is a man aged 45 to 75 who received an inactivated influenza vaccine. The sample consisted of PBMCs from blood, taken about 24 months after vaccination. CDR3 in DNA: TGTGCCAGCAGCGGACCGGAACTACAGGGGGCTGGGTCCTACAATGAGCAGTTCTTC. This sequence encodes CASSGPELQGAGSYNEQFF.